Below, one T cell receptor (beta chain) is given with its context. Its target is not known. These data originate in a study of memory CD4+ T cells and cytomegalovirus serostatus. General study results and limits: A US-trained random forest predicted CMV serostatus with median AUC around 0.91. Of roughly 180 reported CMV TCRbeta sequences, around 62 were found in memory CD4+ repertoires.

As originally analysed: After removing out-of-frame reads, around 2.2 million distinct TCRbeta sequences remained. Assay used: immunoSEQ multiplex PCR; TCRdb lists only in-frame clones, some missing. That table is the source of V, J and clone size, and D and trimming were worked out from the DNA. In the table there are 70,000 to 90,000 clones, roughly 78% of which are singletons. This CDR3 region has 14 residues. Germline V gene data show CDR1 as SGHDT and CDR2 as YYEEEE. Germline trimming cut 0 bases from V and 11 bases from J; bases unmatched to any gene: 4. The sort gate was single viable CD3+CD4+CD8-CD45RO+ cells for memory CD4+ T cells.

This chain connects TRBV5-6 to TRBJ2-3; 12 bases fit TRBD2. Source material: memory CD4+ T cells from blood. The clonotype was recovered from an adult in good health and CMV-seropositive. The CDR3 nucleotides are TGTGCCAGCAGCTTGGTTGAGACTAGCGGGGGGCAGTATTTT. This gives the protein CASSLVETSGGQYF.